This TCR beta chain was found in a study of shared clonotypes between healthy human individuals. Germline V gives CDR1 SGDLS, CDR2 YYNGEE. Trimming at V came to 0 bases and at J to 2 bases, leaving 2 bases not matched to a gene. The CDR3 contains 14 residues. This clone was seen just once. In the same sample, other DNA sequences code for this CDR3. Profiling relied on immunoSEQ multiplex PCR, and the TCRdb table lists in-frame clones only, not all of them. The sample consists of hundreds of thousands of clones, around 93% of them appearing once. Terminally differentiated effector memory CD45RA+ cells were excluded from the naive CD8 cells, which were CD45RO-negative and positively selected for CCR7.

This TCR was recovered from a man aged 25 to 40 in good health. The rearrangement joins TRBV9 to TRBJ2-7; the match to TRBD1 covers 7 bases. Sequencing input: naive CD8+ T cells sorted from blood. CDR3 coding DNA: TGTGCCAGCAGCGTAGGGGGACAGACCTACGAGCAGTACTTC. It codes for CASSVGGQTYEQYF.